The clone carrying this T cell receptor beta chain has at least ten counts. Its specificity is unknown. Possible read error: a much larger clone is one base away. Germline CDR1 is DFQATT and CDR2 is SNEGSKA (reference sequence). The length of the CDR3 is 14 residues. The entry originates in a study of breast tumors, draining lymph nodes, adjacent tissues. Overall study results and limits: Luminal-like breast cancer showed significantly greater tumor-nontumor repertoire similarity than basal-like breast cancer did.

The lymph nodes were axillary draining lymph nodes from breast cancer patients. TCRdb fed the multiplex PCR reads into MiXCR, producing one record per CDR3 protein. The sample lists over 200,000 distinct CDR3 sequences, 34% seen once, with over 3.5% in the top ten. The genes are TRBV20-1 and TRBJ2-7; D may be TRBD2 (6 bases). Specimen: axillary lymph node tissue. The receptor's source is a female donor with breast cancer. Some clones in this sample may be carry-over from other donors' samples. CDR3 DNA sequence: TGCAGTGCTAGAGGGCAGGACTACTCCTCCGAGCAGTACTTC. Its protein product is CSARGQDYSSEQYF.